The next 30 T cell receptor beta chains were all read from a single sample in a study of T cell changes during pregnancy in multiple sclerosis. Clones were read by immunoSEQ multiplex PCR, and TCRdb kept only the in-frame ones, dropping some. The repertoire holds tens of thousands of clones, over 90% seen once, with roughly 0.81% in the top ten. This specimen was peripheral blood, taken in the third trimester of pregnancy. These receptor sequences come from a female donor with multiple sclerosis, enrolled in a pregnancy study.

V and J are TRBV27 and TRBJ1-5; D may be TRBD1 (5 bases). Germline loops: CDR1 MNHEY, CDR2 SMNVEV (reference sequence). Trimming stripped 2 bases from V and 4 bases from J, with 9 bases between. The CDR3 consists of 14 residues. The CDR3 sequence: CASSLQGTNQPQHF. CDR3 bases: TGTGCCAGCAGTTTACAGGGTACTAATCAGCCCCAGCATTTT.

The chain carries TRBV28 and TRBJ2-1; 10 bases are a match to TRBD2. Germline loops: CDR1 MDHEN, CDR2 SYDVKM. The CDR3 contains 14 residues. V shed 6 bases, J shed 7 bases, and the junction held 6 bases outside the gene matches. The CDR3 DNA is TGTGCCAGCAGGCTAGCGGGAGCAGCGAATGAGCAGTTCTTC. Translated: CASRLAGAANEQFF.

The chain recombines TRBV5-4 with TRBJ2-1, with D unclear. Between the trimmed V and J ends, which lost 0 bases and 10 bases, there was a span of 8 bases. The CDR3 totals 12 residues. The germline gives CDR1 SGHNT, CDR2 YYREEE (reference sequence). Written as DNA, the CDR3 is TGTGCCAGCAGCTTGGGTCGTCGGGAGCAGTTCTTC. Translated: CASSLGRREQFF.

The gene calls are TRBV5-1 and TRBJ2-1; 9 nucleotides match TRBD2. Unmatched junction bases numbered 6, after V lost 0 bases and J lost 8 bases. Germline CDR1 and CDR2: SGHRS and YFSETQ. This CDR3 has 15 amino acids. The CDR3 nucleotides read TGCGCCAGCAGCTTGGCCGCGGGAGGGTACGATGAGCAGTTCTTC. As protein: CASSLAAGGYDEQFF.

The chain couples TRBV5-4 to TRBJ1-1; D might be TRBD1 (5 bases). Per germline, CDR1 SGHNT and CDR2 YYREEE (reference sequence). Trimming left V 5 bases short and J 4 bases short, with 12 bases between. The CDR3 loop spans 13 amino acids. CDR3 residues: CASRLRGGTEAFF. CDR3 in DNA: TGTGCCAGCAGATTGAGGGGCGGCACTGAAGCTTTCTTT. Complete variable domain (other parts from reference TRBV5-4 and TRBJ1-1): ETGVTQSPTHLIKTRGQQVTLRCSSQSGHNTVSWYQQALGQGPQFIFQYYREEENGRGNFPPRFSGLQFPNYSSELNVNALELDDSALYLCASRLRGGTEAFFGQGTRLTVV.

This sequence joins TRBV5-1 and TRBJ2-7, with D unresolved. Germline V gene lookup returns CDR1 SGHRS and CDR2 YFSETQ. The ends were cut back, 1 base at V and 2 bases at J, with 10 bases in the middle. This CDR3 has 14 residues. Here the CDR3 reads CASSLSTAAYEQYF. The CDR3 nucleotides are TGCGCCAGCAGCTTGAGCACAGCCGCCTACGAGCAGTACTTC.

V is TRBV5-1 and J is TRBJ2-7, with D tentatively TRBD1 (5 bases). Trimming took off 0 bases at V and 0 bases at J, with 10 bases between the two ends. The CDR3 loop spans 15 amino acids. CDR1 is SGHRS and CDR2 is YFSETQ in the germline V gene. CDR3 sequence reads: CASSLVKGASYEQYF. CDR3 coding DNA: TGCGCCAGCAGCTTGGTCAAAGGGGCCTCCTACGAGCAGTACTTC.

The CDR3 sequence is CASSAERVSGSQETQYF. The DNA for the CDR3 is TGTGCCAGCAGTGCCGAGCGCGTTAGCGGGAGTCAAGAGACCCAGTACTTC. V gene TRBV2 combines with J gene TRBJ2-5; 9 bases are shared with TRBD2. The junction had 11 bases not matched to a gene; V was cut back by 4 bases and J by 2 bases. Germline V lookup: CDR1 SNHLY, CDR2 FYNNEI. This CDR3 is 17 amino acids long.

V usage is TRBV19 and J usage is TRBJ1-2; 10 nucleotides agree with TRBD1. The CDR3 is 15 amino acids. Germline V lookup: CDR1 LNHDA, CDR2 SQIVND (reference sequence). V lost 7 bases, J lost 6 bases, and 11 bases stayed unmatched. The DNA of the CDR3 is TGTGCCAGTACCCCCTCGGGACAGGGGATTGATGGCTACACCTTC. Translated: CASTPSGQGIDGYTF.

The V call is TRBV21-1, the J call TRBJ2-1; the table assigns TRBD2, which was not confirmed against the DNA. TRBV21-1 is a pseudogene locus. The CDR3 covers 16 residues. CDR3 bases: TGTGCCAGCAGAATGATCCTAGCGGGAGTGGGGAATGAGCAGTTCTTC. Amino acids: CASRMILAGVGNEQFF.

The V gene is TRBV5-6, the J gene TRBJ2-1; 12 bases map to TRBD2. From germline, CDR1 is SGHDT and CDR2 YYEEEE. After removal of 4 bases from V and 8 bases from J, the junction contained 7 bases not matched to a gene. The CDR3 has 15 amino acids. CDR3 sequence: CASSIGTSGLDEQFF. The CDR3 DNA reads as TGTGCCAGCAGCATCGGGACTAGCGGGTTGGATGAGCAGTTCTTC. The whole variable domain, filled in from reference TRBV5-6 and TRBJ2-1, reads DAGVTQSPTHLIKTRGQQVTLRCSPKSGHDTVSWYQQALGQGPQFIFQYYEEEERQRGNFPDRFSGHQFPNYSSELNVNALLLGDSALYLCASSIGTSGLDEQFFGPGTRLTVL.

The rearrangement links TRBV12-5 to TRBJ2-1, with 8 bases matching TRBD2. The CDR3 is made up of 17 amino acids. CDR1 LGHNT and CDR2 FRNRAP come from the germline V gene. V was clipped by 0 bases and J by 4 bases; unmatched bases: 8. The CDR3 DNA reads as TGTGCTAGTGGTTTGGTACTTCAGCGGGAGTTATACAATGAGCAGTTCTTC. Translated, it gives CASGLVLQRELYNEQFF.

The rearrangement joins TRBV5-6 to TRBJ2-3; no reliable D call. In germline, CDR1 is SGHDT, CDR2 YYEEEE. The CDR3 is 16 residues long. V lost 0 bases and J lost 2, with 13 bases in between. The CDR3: CASSLEVLGLTDTQYF. The DNA of the CDR3 is TGTGCCAGCAGCTTGGAAGTATTGGGCCTCACAGATACGCAGTATTTT. The entire variable domain, with the rest obtained from reference TRBV5-6 and TRBJ2-3, is as follows: DAGVTQSPTHLIKTRGQQVTLRCSPKSGHDTVSWYQQALGQGPQFIFQYYEEEERQRGNFPDRFSGHQFPNYSSELNVNALLLGDSALYLCASSLEVLGLTDTQYFGPGTRLTVL.

The chain employs TRBV5-4 and TRBJ2-3; D possibly corresponds to TRBD2 (6 bases). Per the germline V gene, CDR1 is SGHNT and CDR2 is YYREEE (reference sequence). The CDR3 contains 14 residues. The V end was cut by 3 bases, the J end by 2 bases, with 10 bases between. CDR3 sequence: CASSYSGPTDTQYF. CDR3 nucleotides: TGTGCCAGCAGCTATAGCGGCCCCACAGATACGCAGTATTTT.

The rearrangement uses TRBV5-1 and TRBJ2-5; 7 nucleotides agree with TRBD1. The CDR3 has 14 amino acids. Looked up from germline, CDR1 is SGHRS and CDR2 is YFSETQ. J was trimmed by 1 base and V by 4 bases; bases with no gene match: 4. CDR3 sequence reads: CASSIWTGQETQYF. CDR3 sequence (DNA): TGCGCCAGCAGCATTTGGACAGGCCAAGAGACCCAGTACTTC.

The rearrangement uses TRBV19 and TRBJ2-1; 8 bases are a match to TRBD2. Germline values: CDR1 LNHDA, CDR2 SQIVND (reference sequence). With V trimmed by 7 bases and J by 6 bases, 2 bases remained unmatched. CDR3 size: 12 residues. This CDR3 is CASNGGGNEQFF. CDR3 DNA sequence: TGTGCCAGTAACGGGGGGGGCAATGAGCAGTTCTTC.

V is TRBV7-9 and J is TRBJ1-1; 9 nucleotides align to TRBD1. The CDR3 loop spans 14 amino acids. Unmatched junction bases numbered 0, after V lost 1 base and J lost 3 bases. Germline CDR1 SEHNR, CDR2 FQNEAQ (reference sequence). The CDR3 DNA sequence: TGTGCCAGCAGCTTAGGACAGGGGGACACTGAAGCTTTCTTT. As protein: CASSLGQGDTEAFF.

This chain joins TRBV30 and TRBJ1-2; D is ambiguous. The V end was cut by 4 bases, the J end by 2 bases, with 8 bases between. This CDR3 region has 12 residues. CDR1 is GTSNPN, CDR2 SVGIG, per germline (reference sequence). The CDR3 bases are TGTGCCTGGAAAGAGCGCAACTATGGCTACACCTTC. It codes for CAWKERNYGYTF.

This chain joins TRBV7-8 and TRBJ2-7; maybe TRBD2 (6 bases). The CDR3 extends over 14 amino acids. Trimming cost V 8 bases and J 2 bases, with 16 bases left between them. Germline V lookup: CDR1 SGHVS, CDR2 FQNEAQ. The CDR3 sequence is CASGRRDSAYEQYF. The DNA for the CDR3 is TGTGCCAGCGGCCGGCGGGACTCTGCCTACGAGCAGTACTTC.

The chain is built from TRBV19 and TRBJ2-1; TRBD2 aligns across 12 bases. CDR1 and CDR2 from the germline V gene are LNHDA and SQIVND (reference sequence). There are 16 residues in the CDR3. V was pared by 5 bases and J by 8 bases, with 10 bases of the junction left unmatched. The CDR3 region is CASSAPSGRAMDEQFF. CDR3 coding DNA: TGTGCCAGTAGTGCACCTAGCGGGAGGGCCATGGATGAGCAGTTCTTC.

The rearrangement uses TRBV6-5 and TRBJ2-3, with no clear D. This CDR3 region has 14 residues. V was pared by 5 bases and J by 2 bases, with 11 bases between. Looked up from germline, CDR1 is MNHEY and CDR2 is SVGAGI. The CDR3 DNA sequence: TGTGCCAGCAGTCCCAGCGCCAACACAGATACGCAGTATTTT. Translation: CASSPSANTDTQYF.

J is TRBJ1-2 and V is TRBV19; D possibly corresponds to TRBD1 (6 bases). Trimming removed 7 bases from V and 3 bases from J, with 24 bases in between. The CDR3 consists of 17 residues. CDR1 and CDR2 (germline): LNHDA, SQIVND (reference sequence). CDR3 in DNA: TGTGCCAGTACCGCGACAGGTTCCAAATGGTCCCACTATGGCTACACCTTC. Translation gives CASTATGSKWSHYGYTF.

This sequence joins TRBV19 and TRBJ1-1, with no clear D. The CDR3 is 13 residues long. The germline CDR1 and CDR2 sequences are LNHDA and SQIVND (reference sequence). V lost 1 base and J 1 base, leaving 4 bases between the germline ends. The CDR3 loop reads CASSIVSNTEAFF. CDR3 DNA sequence: TGTGCCAGTAGTATAGTATCGAACACTGAAGCTTTCTTT.

The rearrangement links TRBV29-1 to TRBJ1-1; tentatively, D is TRBD1 (5 bases). The germline V and J ends were trimmed by 4 bases and 4 bases, with 10 bases remaining between them. Germline V CDR1 and CDR2: SQVTM, ANQGSEA. The length of the CDR3 is 12 residues. In nucleotides, the CDR3 is TGCAGCGTTGGTTTCAGGGCCACTGAAGCTTTCTTT. This gives the protein CSVGFRATEAFF.

The V and J genes are TRBV5-6 and TRBJ2-7; no clear D. The CDR3 is 14 amino acids. Trimming shortened V by 5 bases and J by 2 bases, and 14 bases separated the two germline ends. CDR1 and CDR2 (germline): SGHDT, YYEEEE. The CDR3 loop reads CASSTLPRAYEQYF. The CDR3, as DNA: TGTGCCAGCAGTACACTACCTCGGGCCTACGAGCAGTACTTC.

This clone has just one count. The chain uses TRBV28 and TRBJ2-7, with 9 nucleotides matching TRBD1. With V trimmed by 6 bases and J by 4 bases, 7 bases remained unmatched. This CDR3 comprises 14 residues. The germline V gene encodes CDR1 MDHEN and CDR2 SYDVKM. The CDR3 loop reads CASRPSGTGYEQYF. The CDR3 nucleotides read TGTGCCAGCAGACCTTCTGGGACAGGGTACGAGCAGTACTTC.

The chain is built from TRBV28 and TRBJ2-2; tentatively, D is TRBD1 (6 bases). The CDR3 covers 16 residues. The germline gives CDR1 MDHEN, CDR2 SYDVKM. Trimming cost V 5 bases and J 5 bases, with 18 bases left between them. The CDR3 protein is CASSPPQGSPTGELFF. The DNA of the CDR3 is TGTGCCAGCAGTCCTCCACAGGGATCTCCTACCGGGGAGCTGTTTTTT. The whole variable domain, filled in from reference TRBV28 and TRBJ2-2, reads DVKVTQSSRYLVKRTGEKVFLECVQDMDHENMFWYRQDPGLGLRLIYFSYDVKMKEKGDIPEGYSVSREKKERFSLILESASTNQTSMYLCASSPPQGSPTGELFFGEGSRLTVL.

The V call is TRBV9, the J call TRBJ1-1; maybe TRBD1 (5 bases). Trimming removed 4 bases at V and 11 bases at J, with 24 bases between. Germline V CDR1 and CDR2: SGDLS, YYNGEE. The CDR3 totals 15 residues. The DNA for the CDR3 is TGTGCCAGCAGCCCCTCGGGAGGCAACGGGGGATGGGCTTTCTTT. Translating gives CASSPSGGNGGWAFF.

Worth noting for this clone: Germline and junction disagree at one end, which may indicate a read error. The chain links TRBV4-1 to TRBJ1-1; D remains ambiguous. CDR1 MGHRA and CDR2 YSYEKL come from the germline V gene. This CDR3 spans 13 amino acids. DNA for the CDR3: TGCGCCGGCAGCCCCTGGTCCCAGACTGAAGCTTTCTTT. Translated: CAGSPWSQTEAFF.

A word on this clone: A junction end diverges from the germline sequence, so it may reflect a read error. The same CDR3 is also encoded by other DNA sequences in this sample. This chain uses TRBV15 with TRBJ1-2, with D possibly matching TRBD1 (5 bases). CDR1 and CDR2 (germline): LNHNV, YYDKDF (reference sequence). CDR3 size: 15 residues. The CDR3 DNA reads as TGCGCCACCTCTCTCGGGGGACGCCCCTGGGATGGCTACACCTTC. Translating gives CATSLGGRPWDGYTF. Full variable domain (remainder filled in from reference TRBV15 and TRBJ1-2): DAMVIQNPRYQVTQFGKPVTLSCSQTLNHNVMYWYQQKSSQAPKLLFHYYDKDFNNEADTPDNFQSRRPNTSFCFLDIRSPGLGDTAMYLCATSLGGRPWDGYTFGSGTRLTVV.